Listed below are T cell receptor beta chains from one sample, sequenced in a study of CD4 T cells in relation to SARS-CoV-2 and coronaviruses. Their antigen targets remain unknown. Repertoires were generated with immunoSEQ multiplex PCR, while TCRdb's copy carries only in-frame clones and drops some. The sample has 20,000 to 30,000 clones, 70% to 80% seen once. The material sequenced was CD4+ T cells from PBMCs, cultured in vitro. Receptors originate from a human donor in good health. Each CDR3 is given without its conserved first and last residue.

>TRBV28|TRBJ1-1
AILTSLFTEAF
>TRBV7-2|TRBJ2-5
ASSPQSNLKTQY
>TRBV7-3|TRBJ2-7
ASSQQDRERYEQY
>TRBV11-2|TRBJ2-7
ASSLVRAGEQY
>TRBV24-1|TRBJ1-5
ATNQGNNQPQH
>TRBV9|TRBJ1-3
ASSVVGGAGNTIY
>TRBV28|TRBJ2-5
ASRDGLPRETQY
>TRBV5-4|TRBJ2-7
ASSQQGAYEQY
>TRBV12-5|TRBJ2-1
ASGLLQTAEQF
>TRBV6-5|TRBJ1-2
ASSSDQGAGGYT
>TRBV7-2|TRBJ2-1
ASSLRRSSYNEQF
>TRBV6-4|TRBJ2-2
ASSDSRRNTGELF
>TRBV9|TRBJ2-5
ASSVGGGTQETQY
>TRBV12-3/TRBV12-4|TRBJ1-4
ASMRNEKLF
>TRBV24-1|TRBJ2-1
ATSRAGGSDEQF
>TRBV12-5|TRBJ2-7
ASGLARLPSGTGYEQY
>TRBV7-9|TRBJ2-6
ASLGPRSGANVLT
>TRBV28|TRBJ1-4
ASSIWTDVNEKLF
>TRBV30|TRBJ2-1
AWSHTSGRYNEQF
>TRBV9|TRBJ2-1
ASSVGAGTNEQF
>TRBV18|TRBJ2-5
ASSPVGGLQETQY
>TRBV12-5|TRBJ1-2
ASGLVIGYNYGYT
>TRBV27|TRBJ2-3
ASSLFQGAGTDTQY
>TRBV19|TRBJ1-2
ASSISGQGARGYT
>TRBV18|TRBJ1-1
ASSPRNPDGPNTEAF
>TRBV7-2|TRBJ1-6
ASSLGTDNSPLH
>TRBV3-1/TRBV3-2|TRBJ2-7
ASSLGLRYEQY
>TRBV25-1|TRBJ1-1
ASSAPAGGTEAF
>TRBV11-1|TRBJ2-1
ASSLDRGSNEQF
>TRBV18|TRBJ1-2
ASSPPDEGYT
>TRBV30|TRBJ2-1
AWNPGNSYNEQF
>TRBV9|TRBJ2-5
ASSLGGAGDGETQY
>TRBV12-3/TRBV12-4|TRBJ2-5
ASSWGGRQTQY
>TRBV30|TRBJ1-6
AWSTDLRDSPLH
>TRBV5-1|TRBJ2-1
ASSWATFNEQF
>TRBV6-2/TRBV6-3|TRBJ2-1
ASSVTSGKYNEQF
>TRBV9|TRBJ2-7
ASSVDFGTGSYEQY
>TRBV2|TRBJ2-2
ASRVGSGNTGELF
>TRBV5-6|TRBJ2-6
ASTGDGANVLT
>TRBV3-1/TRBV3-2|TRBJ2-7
ASSTTGTGDYEQY
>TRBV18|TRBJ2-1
ASSRGSSASYNEQF
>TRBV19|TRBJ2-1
ASSMRDISYNEQF
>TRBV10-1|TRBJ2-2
ASSSSGGSGELF
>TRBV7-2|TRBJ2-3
ASSTSGSTDTQY
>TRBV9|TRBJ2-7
ASSVDMEGIYEQY
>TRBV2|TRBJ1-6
ASKWDRANSPLH
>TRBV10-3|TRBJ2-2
AISEQLAGTGELF
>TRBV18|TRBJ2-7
ASSPAGAAVLYEQY
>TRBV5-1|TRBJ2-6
ASSLDPLIGANVLT
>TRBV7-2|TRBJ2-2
ATGTFANTGELF
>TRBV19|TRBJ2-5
ASSSNRDKETQY
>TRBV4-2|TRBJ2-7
ASSQATSGLEQY